This paragraph reports one T cell receptor beta chain. The antigen is undetermined. TCRdb itself ran the RT-PCR reads through MiXCR, one entry per CDR3 protein. Of under 550,000 distinct CDR3 sequences listed, roughly 7.6% are singletons. The data are from a study of response to subunit inactivated influenza vaccine. Findings and caveats of the study: It was the authors' suggestion that each seasonal influenza vaccination recruits few new T cells.

Sample: PBMCs from blood, taken roughly 24 months after vaccination. The sequence came from a man aged 50-75 years who received an inactivated influenza vaccine.

The CDR3 spells CASSPVRSEAFF. The CDR3 DNA reads as TGTGCCAGCAGCCCGGTCCGGAGCGAAGCTTTCTTT. The chain joins TRBV2 to TRBJ1-1; D gene unclear. The V gene's germline CDR1 is SNHLY and CDR2 FYNNEI. CDR3 length: 12 residues. V was shortened by 6 bases and J by 8 bases, with 13 bases between the two germline ends.